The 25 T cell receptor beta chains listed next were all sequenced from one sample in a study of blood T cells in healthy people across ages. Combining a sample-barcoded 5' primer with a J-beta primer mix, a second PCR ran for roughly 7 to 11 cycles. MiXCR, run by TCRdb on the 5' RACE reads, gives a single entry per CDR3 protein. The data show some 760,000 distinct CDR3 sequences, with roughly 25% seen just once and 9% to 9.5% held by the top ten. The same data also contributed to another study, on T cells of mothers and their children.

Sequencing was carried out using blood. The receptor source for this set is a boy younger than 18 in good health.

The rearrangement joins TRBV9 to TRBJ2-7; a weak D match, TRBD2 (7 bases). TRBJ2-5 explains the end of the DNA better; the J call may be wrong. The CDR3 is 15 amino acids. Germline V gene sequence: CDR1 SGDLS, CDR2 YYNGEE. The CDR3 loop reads CASSVEGGAQETQYF. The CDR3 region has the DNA TGTGCCAGCAGCGTAGAGGGGGGGGCCCAAGAGACCCAGTACTTC.

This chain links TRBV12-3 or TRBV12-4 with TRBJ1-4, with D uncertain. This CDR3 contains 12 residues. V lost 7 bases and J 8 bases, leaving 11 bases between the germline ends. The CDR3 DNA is TGTGCCAGCACCACCCTGGGGGAAAAACTGTTTTTT. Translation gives CASTTLGEKLFF.

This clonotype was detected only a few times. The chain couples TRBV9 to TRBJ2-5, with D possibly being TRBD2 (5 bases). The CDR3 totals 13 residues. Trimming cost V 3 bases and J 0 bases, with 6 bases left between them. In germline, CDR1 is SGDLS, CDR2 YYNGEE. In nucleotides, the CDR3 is TGTGCCAGCAGCGGGGAGAACCAAGAGACCCAGTACTTC. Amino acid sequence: CASSGENQETQYF.

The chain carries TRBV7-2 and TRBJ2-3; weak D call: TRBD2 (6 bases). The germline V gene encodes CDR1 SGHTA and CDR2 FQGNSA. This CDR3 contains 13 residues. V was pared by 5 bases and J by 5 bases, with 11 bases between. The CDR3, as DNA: TGTGCCAGCAGCCCGGGGGTTCTAGATACGCAGTATTTT. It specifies CASSPGVLDTQYF.

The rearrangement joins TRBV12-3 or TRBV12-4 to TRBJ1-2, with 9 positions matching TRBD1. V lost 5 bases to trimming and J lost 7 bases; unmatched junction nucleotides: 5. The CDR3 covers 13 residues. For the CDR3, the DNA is TGTGCCAGCAGTCCCGGGACAGGGACTGGCTACACCTTC. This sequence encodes CASSPGTGTGYTF.

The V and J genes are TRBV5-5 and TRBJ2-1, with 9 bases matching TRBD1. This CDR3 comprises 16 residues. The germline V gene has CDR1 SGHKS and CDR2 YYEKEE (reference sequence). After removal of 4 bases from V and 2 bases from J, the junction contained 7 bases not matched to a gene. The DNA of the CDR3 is TGTGCCAGCAGCACTTTGGGGACAGGGACCTACAATGAGCAGTTCTTC. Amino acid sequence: CASSTLGTGTYNEQFF.

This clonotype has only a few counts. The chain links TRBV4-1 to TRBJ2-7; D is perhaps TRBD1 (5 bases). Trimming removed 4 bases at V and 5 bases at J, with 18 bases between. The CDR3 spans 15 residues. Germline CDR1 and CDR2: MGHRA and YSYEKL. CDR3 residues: CASSLPGKFPDEQYF. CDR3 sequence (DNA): TGCGCCAGCAGCCTCCCAGGGAAGTTTCCCGACGAGCAGTACTTC.

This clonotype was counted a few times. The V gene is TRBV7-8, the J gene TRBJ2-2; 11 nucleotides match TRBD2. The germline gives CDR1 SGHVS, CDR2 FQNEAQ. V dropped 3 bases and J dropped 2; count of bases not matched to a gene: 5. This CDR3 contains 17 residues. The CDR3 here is CASSLPSGGPNTGELFF. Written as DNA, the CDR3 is TGTGCCAGCAGCTTGCCTAGCGGGGGGCCCAACACCGGGGAGCTGTTTTTT.

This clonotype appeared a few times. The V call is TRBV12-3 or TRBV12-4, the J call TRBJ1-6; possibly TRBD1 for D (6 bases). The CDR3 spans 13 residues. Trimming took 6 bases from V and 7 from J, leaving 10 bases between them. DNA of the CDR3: TGTGCCAGCAGCCGTACAGGGAATTCACCCCTCCACTTT. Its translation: CASSRTGNSPLHF.

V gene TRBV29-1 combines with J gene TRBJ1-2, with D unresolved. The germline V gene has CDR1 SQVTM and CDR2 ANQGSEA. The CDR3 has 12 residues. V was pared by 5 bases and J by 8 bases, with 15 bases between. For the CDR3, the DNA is TGCAGCGTTAAAATTGGGGTAGAAGGCTACACCTTC. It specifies CSVKIGVEGYTF.

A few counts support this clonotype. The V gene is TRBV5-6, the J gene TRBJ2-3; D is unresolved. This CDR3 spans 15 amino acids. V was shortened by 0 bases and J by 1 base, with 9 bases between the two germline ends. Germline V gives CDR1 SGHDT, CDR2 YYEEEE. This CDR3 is CASSLELLRTDTQYF. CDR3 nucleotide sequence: TGTGCCAGCAGCTTGGAACTCCTCCGCACAGATACGCAGTATTTT.

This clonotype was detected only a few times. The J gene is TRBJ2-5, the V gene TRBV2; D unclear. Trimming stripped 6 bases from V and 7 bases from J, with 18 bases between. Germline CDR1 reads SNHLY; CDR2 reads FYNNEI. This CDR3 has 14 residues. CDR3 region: CASSVSVTIGTQYF. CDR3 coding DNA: TGTGCCAGCAGCGTATCAGTGACGATAGGGACCCAGTACTTC.

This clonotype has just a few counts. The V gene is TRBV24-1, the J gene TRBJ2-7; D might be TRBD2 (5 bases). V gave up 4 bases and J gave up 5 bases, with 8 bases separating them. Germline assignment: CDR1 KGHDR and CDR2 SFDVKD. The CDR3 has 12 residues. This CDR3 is CATSEWGDEQYF. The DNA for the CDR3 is TGTGCCACCAGTGAATGGGGAGACGAGCAGTACTTC.

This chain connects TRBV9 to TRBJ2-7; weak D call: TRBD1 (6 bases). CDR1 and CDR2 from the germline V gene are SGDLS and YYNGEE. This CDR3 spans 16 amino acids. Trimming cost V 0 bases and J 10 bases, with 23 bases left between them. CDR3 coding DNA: TGTGCCAGCAGCGTAGTTCGTAACGGGGACATCCATCGACAGTACTTC. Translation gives CASSVVRNGDIHRQYF.

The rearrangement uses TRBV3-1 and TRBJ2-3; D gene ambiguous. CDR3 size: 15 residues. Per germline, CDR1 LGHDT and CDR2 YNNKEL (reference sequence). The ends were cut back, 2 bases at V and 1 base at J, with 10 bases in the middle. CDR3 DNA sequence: TGTGCCAGCAGCCAAATGATGCAGGGCACAGATACGCAGTATTTT. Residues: CASSQMMQGTDTQYF.

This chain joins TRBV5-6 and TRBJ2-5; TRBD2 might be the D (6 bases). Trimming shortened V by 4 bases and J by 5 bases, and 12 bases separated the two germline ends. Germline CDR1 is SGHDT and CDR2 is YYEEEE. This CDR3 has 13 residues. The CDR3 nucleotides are TGTGCCAGCAGCCAACATGCGGGGGAGACCCAGTACTTC. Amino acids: CASSQHAGETQYF.

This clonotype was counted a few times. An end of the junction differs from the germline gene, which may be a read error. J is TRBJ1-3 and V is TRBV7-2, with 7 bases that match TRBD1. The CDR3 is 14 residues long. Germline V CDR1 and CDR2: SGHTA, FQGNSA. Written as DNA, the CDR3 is TGTGCCAGCAGCTACGACAGGGCTGGAAGCACCATATATTTT. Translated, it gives CASSYDRAGSTIYF. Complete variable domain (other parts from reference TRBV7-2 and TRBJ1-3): GAGVSQSPSNKVTEKGKDVELRCDPISGHTALYWYRQSLGQGLEFLIYFQGNSAPDKSGLPSDRFSAERTGGSVSTLTIQRTQQEDSAVYLCASSYDRAGSTIYFGEGSWLTVV.

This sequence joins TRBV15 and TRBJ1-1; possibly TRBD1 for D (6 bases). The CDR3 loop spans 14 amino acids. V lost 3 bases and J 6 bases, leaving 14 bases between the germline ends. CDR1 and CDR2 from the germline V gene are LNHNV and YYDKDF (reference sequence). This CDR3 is CATSRFTGSAEAFF. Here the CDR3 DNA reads TGTGCCACCAGCAGGTTCACAGGGAGCGCTGAAGCTTTCTTT. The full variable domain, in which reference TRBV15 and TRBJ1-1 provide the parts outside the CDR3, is DAMVIQNPRYQVTQFGKPVTLSCSQTLNHNVMYWYQQKSSQAPKLLFHYYDKDFNNEADTPDNFQSRRPNTSFCFLDIRSPGLGDTAMYLCATSRFTGSAEAFFGQGTRLTVV.

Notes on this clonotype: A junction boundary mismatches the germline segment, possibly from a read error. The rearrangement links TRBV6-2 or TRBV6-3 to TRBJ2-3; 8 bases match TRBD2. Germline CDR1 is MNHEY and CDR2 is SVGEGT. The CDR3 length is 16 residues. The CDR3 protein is CASSYSSRTSTDAQYF. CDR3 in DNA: TGTGCCAGCAGTTACTCATCCAGGACTAGCACAGATGCGCAGTATTTT.

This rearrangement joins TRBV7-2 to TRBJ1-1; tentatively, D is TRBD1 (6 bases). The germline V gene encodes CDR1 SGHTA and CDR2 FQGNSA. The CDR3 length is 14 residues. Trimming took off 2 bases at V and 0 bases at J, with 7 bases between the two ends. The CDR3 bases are TGTGCCAGCAGCTTATCAGGGGTGAACACTGAAGCTTTCTTT. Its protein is CASSLSGVNTEAFF.

This CDR3 reads CASSSGTGVHGYTF. The DNA for the CDR3 is TGTGCCAGCAGCTCCGGGACAGGGGTGCATGGCTACACCTTC. V gene TRBV7-2 combines with J gene TRBJ1-2; 10 nucleotides line up with TRBD1. Germline assignment: CDR1 SGHTA and CDR2 FQGNSA. The length of the CDR3 is 14 residues. V trimming: 4 bases; J trimming: 6 bases; junction bases outside the gene matches: 5.

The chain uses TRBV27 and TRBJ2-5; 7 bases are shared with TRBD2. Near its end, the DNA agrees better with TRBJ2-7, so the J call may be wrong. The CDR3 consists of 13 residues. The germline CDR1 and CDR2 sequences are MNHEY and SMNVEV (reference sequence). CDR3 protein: CASSPGGRVEQYF. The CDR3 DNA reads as TGTGCCAGCAGTCCTGGGGGGAGGGTCGAGCAGTACTTC.

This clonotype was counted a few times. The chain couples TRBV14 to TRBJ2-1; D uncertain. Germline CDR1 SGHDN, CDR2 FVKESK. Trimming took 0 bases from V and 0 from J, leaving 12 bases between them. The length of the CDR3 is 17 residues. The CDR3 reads CASSQDQLRSSYNEQFF. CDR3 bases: TGTGCCAGCAGCCAAGATCAACTCCGGAGCTCCTACAATGAGCAGTTCTTC.

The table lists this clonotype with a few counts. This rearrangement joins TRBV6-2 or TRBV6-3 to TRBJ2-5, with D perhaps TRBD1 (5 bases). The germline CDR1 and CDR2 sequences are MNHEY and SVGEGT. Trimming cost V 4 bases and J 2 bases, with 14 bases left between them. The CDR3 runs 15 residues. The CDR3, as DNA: TGTGCCAGCAGTTCGATCAAGCAGGGACAAGAGACCCAGTACTTC. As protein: CASSSIKQGQETQYF.

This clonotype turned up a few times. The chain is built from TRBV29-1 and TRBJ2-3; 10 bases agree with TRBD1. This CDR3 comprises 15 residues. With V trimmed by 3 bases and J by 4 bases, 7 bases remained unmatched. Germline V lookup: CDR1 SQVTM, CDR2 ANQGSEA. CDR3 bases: TGCAGCGTTGATGGGACAGGGGACTCGGCAGATACGCAGTATTTT. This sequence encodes CSVDGTGDSADTQYF.